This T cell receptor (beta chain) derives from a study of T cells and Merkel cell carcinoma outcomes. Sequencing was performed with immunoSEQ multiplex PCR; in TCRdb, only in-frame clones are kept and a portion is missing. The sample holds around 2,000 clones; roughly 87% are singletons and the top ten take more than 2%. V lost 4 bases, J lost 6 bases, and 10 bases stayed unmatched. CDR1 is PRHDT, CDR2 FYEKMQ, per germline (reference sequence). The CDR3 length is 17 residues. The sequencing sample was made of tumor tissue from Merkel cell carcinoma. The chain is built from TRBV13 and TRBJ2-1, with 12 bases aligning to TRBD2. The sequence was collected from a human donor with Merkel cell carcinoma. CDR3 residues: CASSSLLTSGSSNEQFF. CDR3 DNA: TGTGCCAGCAGCTCCCTCCTGACTAGCGGGAGTTCCAATGAGCAGTTCTTC. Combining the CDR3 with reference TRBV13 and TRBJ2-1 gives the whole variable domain AAGVIQSPRHLIKEKRETATLKCYPIPRHDTVYWYQQGPGQDPQFLISFYEKMQSDKGSIPDRFSAQQFSDYHSELNMSSLELGDSALYFCASSSLLTSGSSNEQFFGPGTRLTVL.